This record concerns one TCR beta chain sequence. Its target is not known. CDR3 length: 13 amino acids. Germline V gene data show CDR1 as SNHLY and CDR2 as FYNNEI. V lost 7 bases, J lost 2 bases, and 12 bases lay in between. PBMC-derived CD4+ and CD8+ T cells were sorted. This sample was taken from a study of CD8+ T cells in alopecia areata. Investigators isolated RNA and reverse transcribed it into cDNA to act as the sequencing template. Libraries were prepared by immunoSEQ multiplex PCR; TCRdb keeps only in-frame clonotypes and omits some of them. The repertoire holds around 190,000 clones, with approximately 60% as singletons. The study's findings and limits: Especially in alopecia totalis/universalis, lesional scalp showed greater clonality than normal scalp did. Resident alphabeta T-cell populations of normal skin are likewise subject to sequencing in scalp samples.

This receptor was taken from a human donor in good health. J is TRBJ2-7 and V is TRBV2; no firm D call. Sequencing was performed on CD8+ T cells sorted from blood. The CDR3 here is CASNGDTTYEQYF. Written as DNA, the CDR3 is TGTGCCAGCAATGGTGACACTACCTACGAGCAGTACTTC. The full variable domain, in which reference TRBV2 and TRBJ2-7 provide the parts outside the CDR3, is EPEVTQTPSHQVTQMGQEVILRCVPISNHLYFYWYRQILGQKVEFLVSFYNNEISEKSEIFDDQFSVERPDGSNFTLKIRSTKLEDSAMYFCASNGDTTYEQYFGPGTRLTVT.